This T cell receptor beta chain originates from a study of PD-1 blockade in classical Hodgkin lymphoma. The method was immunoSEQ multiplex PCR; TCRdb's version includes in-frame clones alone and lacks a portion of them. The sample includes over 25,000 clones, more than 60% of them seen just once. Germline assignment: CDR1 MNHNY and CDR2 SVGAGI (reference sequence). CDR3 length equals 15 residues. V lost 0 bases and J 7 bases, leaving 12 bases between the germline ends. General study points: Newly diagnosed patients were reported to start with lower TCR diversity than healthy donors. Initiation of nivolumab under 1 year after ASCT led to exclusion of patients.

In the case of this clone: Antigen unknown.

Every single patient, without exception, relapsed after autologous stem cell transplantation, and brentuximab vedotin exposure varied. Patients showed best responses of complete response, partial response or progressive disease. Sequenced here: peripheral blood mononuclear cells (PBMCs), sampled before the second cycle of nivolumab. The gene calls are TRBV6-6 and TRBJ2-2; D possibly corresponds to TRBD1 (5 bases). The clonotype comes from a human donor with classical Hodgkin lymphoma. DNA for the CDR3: TGTGCCAGCAGTTACTCGGGCAGGGTAAACGGGGAGCTGTTTTTT. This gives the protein CASSYSGRVNGELFF.